The source of this T cell receptor (beta chain) is a study of vaccination and CD4 T cells after COVID-19. Study information: Participants, all vaccine recipients, received two doses of either BNT162b2 or mRNA-1273. Median time from second vaccine dose to sampling was roughly 65 days (14 to 241).

Treatment here: roughly 11-day PBMC culture with coronavirus spike peptide pools or control peptides (ViraFEST assay). The CDR3 totals 13 residues. Germline CDR1 and CDR2: WSHSY and SAAADI. V gave up 6 bases and J gave up 7 bases; unmatched junction bases: 2. This clonotype was seen a few times. Its specificity is unknown. The Oncomine TCR Beta short-read assay sequenced DNA from cultured CD4+ T cells. TCRdb used MiXCR to reprocess the PCR reads, holding one entry per CDR3 protein. Of thousands of distinct CDR3 sequences listed, 50% to 65% were seen once; the top ten hold 6% to 9.5%. The chain uses TRBV10-2 and TRBJ2-2, with 10 bases lining up with TRBD1. Material for sequencing was CD4+ T cells from blood, cultured in vitro. The TCR was taken from a human donor who had recovered from COVID-19. CDR3 coding DNA: TGCGCCAGCAGGGGACAGGGGTACGGGGAGCTGTTTTTT. It translates to CASRGQGYGELFF.